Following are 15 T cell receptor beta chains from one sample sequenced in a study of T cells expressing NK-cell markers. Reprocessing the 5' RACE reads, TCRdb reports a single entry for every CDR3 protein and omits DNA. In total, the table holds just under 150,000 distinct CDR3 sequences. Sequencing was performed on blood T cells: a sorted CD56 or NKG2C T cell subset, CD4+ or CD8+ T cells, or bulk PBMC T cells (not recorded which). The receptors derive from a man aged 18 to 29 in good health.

CDR3 amino acids: CASSAGDRGVLTEAFF. The J gene is TRBJ1-1, the V gene TRBV9; as DNA is missing, the TRBD1 call by TCRdb cannot be tested. This CDR3 has 16 residues. Germline CDR1 is SGDLS and CDR2 is YYNGEE.

CDR3 protein: CATLSTSGRARETQYF. This sequence joins TRBV15 and TRBJ2-5; TCRdb's D call of TRBD2 is untestable without DNA. CDR1 and CDR2 (germline): LNHNV, YYDKDF (reference sequence). The CDR3 loop spans 16 amino acids.

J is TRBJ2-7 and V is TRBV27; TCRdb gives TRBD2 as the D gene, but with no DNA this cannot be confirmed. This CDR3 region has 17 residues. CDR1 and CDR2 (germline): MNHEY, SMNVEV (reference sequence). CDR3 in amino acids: CASIPTGLAPIGDEQYF.

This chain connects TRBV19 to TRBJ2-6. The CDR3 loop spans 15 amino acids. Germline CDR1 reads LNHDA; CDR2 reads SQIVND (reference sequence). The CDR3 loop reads CASTHGRAGANVLTF.

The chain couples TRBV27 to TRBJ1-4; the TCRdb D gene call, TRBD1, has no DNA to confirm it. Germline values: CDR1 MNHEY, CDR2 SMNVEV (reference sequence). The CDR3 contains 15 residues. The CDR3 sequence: CASSPIGTGNEKLFF.

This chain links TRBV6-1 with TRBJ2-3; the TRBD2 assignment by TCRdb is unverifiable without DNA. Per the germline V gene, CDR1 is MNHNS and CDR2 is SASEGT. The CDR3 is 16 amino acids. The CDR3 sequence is CASSGVGTTQTDTQYF.

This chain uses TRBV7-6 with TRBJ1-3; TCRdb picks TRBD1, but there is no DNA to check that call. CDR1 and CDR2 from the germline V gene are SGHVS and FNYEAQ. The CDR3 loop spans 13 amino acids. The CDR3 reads CASMGPSGNTIYF.

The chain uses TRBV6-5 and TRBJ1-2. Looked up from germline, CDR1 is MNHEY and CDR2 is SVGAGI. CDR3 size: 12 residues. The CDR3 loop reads CASSYGVGGYTF.

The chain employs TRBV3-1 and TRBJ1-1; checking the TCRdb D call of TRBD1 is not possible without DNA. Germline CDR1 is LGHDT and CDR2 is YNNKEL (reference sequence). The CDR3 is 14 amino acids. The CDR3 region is CASSFTGGGTEAFF.

The CDR3 spells CASSPVPGGNTDTQYF. This chain uses TRBV6-1 with TRBJ2-3; TCRdb's D gene call, TRBD1, goes unchecked for lack of DNA. Germline V gene sequence: CDR1 MNHNS, CDR2 SASEGT. This CDR3 comprises 16 residues.

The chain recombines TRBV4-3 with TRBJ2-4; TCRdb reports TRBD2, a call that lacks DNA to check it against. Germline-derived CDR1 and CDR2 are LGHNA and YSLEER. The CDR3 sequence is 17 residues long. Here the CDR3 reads CASSQDHGTLAKNIQYF.

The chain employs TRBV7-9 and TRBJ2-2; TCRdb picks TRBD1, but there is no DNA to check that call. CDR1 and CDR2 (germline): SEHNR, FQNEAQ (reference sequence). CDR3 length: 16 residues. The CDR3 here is CAPFFIRDRGAGELFF.

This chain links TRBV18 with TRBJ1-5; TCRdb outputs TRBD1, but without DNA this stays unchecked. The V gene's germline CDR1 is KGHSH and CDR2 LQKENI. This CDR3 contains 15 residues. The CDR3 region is CASSPGQGSNQPQHF.

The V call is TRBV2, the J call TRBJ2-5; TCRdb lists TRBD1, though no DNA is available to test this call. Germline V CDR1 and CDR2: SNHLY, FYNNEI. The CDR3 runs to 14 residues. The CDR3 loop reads CASSEGQGVETQYF. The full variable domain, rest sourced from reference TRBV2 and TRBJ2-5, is EPEVTQTPSHQVTQMGQEVILRCVPISNHLYFYWYRQILGQKVEFLVSFYNNEISEKSEIFDDQFSVERPDGSNFTLKIRSTKLEDSAMYFCASSEGQGVETQYFGPGTRLLVL.

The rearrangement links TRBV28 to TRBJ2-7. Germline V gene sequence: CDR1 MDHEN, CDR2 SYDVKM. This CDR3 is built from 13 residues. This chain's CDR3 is CASSPSGPSEQYF.